The 10 T cell receptor beta chains presented below share a single source sample, sequenced in a study of blood T cell repertoires in COVID-19. Produced via immunoSEQ multiplex PCR; TCRdb's table is partial and in-frame only. The repertoire holds more than 50,000 clones, with about 81% as singletons. Sequences were obtained from peripheral blood. All receptors derive from a human donor in a cohort sampled during active COVID-19.

This clone was counted only a few times. The J gene is TRBJ1-5, the V gene TRBV2; 7 positions agree with TRBD1. Germline V gene lookup returns CDR1 SNHLY and CDR2 FYNNEI. The ends lost 7 bases at V and 4 bases at J; junction bases unmatched: 1. CDR3 length: 12 residues. The CDR3 sequence is CASTGGNQPQHF. CDR3 sequence (DNA): TGTGCCAGCACAGGGGGGAATCAGCCCCAGCATTTT.

This chain links TRBV5-1 with TRBJ2-1; 7 nucleotides agree with TRBD1. The J segment lost 2 bases and the V segment lost 0 bases, leaving 5 bases of the junction unmatched. The CDR3 loop spans 16 amino acids. Germline CDR1 SGHRS, CDR2 YFSETQ. The CDR3 DNA reads TGCGCCAGCAGCTTGGCCGGGACAGTAACCTACAATGAGCAGTTCTTC. Amino acid sequence: CASSLAGTVTYNEQFF.

CDR3 region: CASSRIDRNTGELFF. CDR3 sequence (DNA): TGTGCCAGCAGCCGAATAGACAGGAACACCGGGGAGCTGTTTTTT. This chain connects TRBV5-6 to TRBJ2-2; TRBD1 might be the D (5 bases). Trimming stripped 4 bases from V and 1 base from J, with 11 bases between. The V gene's germline CDR1 is SGHDT and CDR2 YYEEEE. The CDR3 is made up of 15 amino acids. The full variable domain, rest sourced from reference TRBV5-6 and TRBJ2-2, is DAGVTQSPTHLIKTRGQQVTLRCSPKSGHDTVSWYQQALGQGPQFIFQYYEEEERQRGNFPDRFSGHQFPNYSSELNVNALLLGDSALYLCASSRIDRNTGELFFGEGSRLTVL.

The V and J genes are TRBV5-1 and TRBJ1-3, with D possibly being TRBD1 (6 bases). The CDR3 length is 16 residues. V was trimmed by 2 bases and J by 9 bases, leaving 21 bases between them. The V gene's germline CDR1 is SGHRS and CDR2 YFSETQ. This chain's CDR3 is CASSLAGAPQVGTIYF. The CDR3, as DNA: TGCGCCAGCAGCTTAGCGGGGGCCCCTCAGGTCGGCACCATATATTTT.

The chain links TRBV28 to TRBJ2-3; 8 bases are a match to TRBD2. The CDR3 runs 17 residues. From germline, CDR1 is MDHEN and CDR2 SYDVKM. Losses at the gene ends were 3 bases for V and 3 bases for J; bases not matched to a gene: 11. The CDR3 sequence is CASSFPGSGGATDTQYF. The CDR3 region has the DNA TGTGCCAGCAGTTTTCCGGGGAGCGGGGGAGCAACAGATACGCAGTATTTT. Full variable domain (missing parts from reference TRBV28 and TRBJ2-3): DVKVTQSSRYLVKRTGEKVFLECVQDMDHENMFWYRQDPGLGLRLIYFSYDVKMKEKGDIPEGYSVSREKKERFSLILESASTNQTSMYLCASSFPGSGGATDTQYFGPGTRLTVL.

The chain recombines TRBV7-2 with TRBJ1-5, with TRBD1 identical over 8 bases. CDR1 and CDR2 from the germline V gene are SGHTA and FQGNSA. This CDR3 has 17 amino acids. The ends lost 5 bases at V and 0 bases at J; junction bases unmatched: 9. This chain's CDR3 is CASSKDRAVHSNQPQHF. The CDR3 region has the DNA TGTGCCAGCAGCAAGGACAGGGCTGTCCATAGCAATCAGCCCCAGCATTTT.

The V and J genes are TRBV4-2 and TRBJ1-3; TRBD1 agrees at 8 bases. The CDR3 covers 15 residues. Per the germline V gene, CDR1 is LGHNA and CDR2 is YNFKEQ. V dropped 1 base and J dropped 9; count of bases not matched to a gene: 8. This chain's CDR3 is CASSQGFRGRGTIYF. The CDR3 DNA reads as TGTGCCAGCAGCCAAGGCTTCAGGGGGCGCGGCACCATATATTTT.

This clone ranks as medium-sized. V gene TRBV18 combines with J gene TRBJ1-1; D perhaps matches TRBD1 (5 bases). The CDR3 sequence is 15 residues long. V lost 2 bases to trimming and J lost 7 bases, with 17 bases between them. Germline CDR1 and CDR2: KGHSH and LQKENI. CDR3: CASSPSVTERNEAFF. The CDR3, as DNA: TGTGCCAGCTCACCATCGGTGACAGAACGAAATGAAGCTTTCTTT.

The V gene is TRBV7-2, the J gene TRBJ1-5; no clear D. CDR1 and CDR2 from the germline V gene are SGHTA and FQGNSA. The CDR3 extends over 13 amino acids. The V end lost 5 bases, the J end lost 3 bases, and 8 bases lay between the germline ends. For the CDR3, the DNA is TGTGCCAGCAGCATACAGCCCAATCAGCCCCAGCATTTT. As protein: CASSIQPNQPQHF.

In its sample, this clone was seen once. CDR3 in amino acids: CASSVAILGTGLNEQFF. The CDR3 DNA sequence: TGTGCCAGCAGCGTAGCTATATTGGGGACAGGGCTCAATGAGCAGTTCTTC. This chain uses TRBV9 with TRBJ2-1; 9 nucleotides agree with TRBD1. The CDR3 extends over 17 amino acids. Per the germline V gene, CDR1 is SGDLS and CDR2 is YYNGEE. Trimming cost V 0 bases and J 6 bases; bases outside gene matches: 10.